This T cell receptor beta chain was sequenced during a study of T cell responses to AZD1222 COVID-19 vaccine. In regard to this clone: Antigen: not known.

Per germline, CDR1 WNHNN and CDR2 SYGVQD (reference sequence). The CDR3 contains 15 residues. Deletions cut 6 bases from V and 8 bases from J, with 22 bases between. Overall study results and limits: The sample set comprised mostly white British donors with more females, and clonal diversity was possibly underestimated. Repertoires in all cases were sampled only once the peak T cell response had passed. Seropositive at baseline were only a handful of AZD1222 recipients.

Using immunoSEQ multiplex PCR, the repertoire was profiled, and TCRdb retains in-frame clones only, with some absent. The table lists approximately 110,000 clones, roughly 90% of them singletons. The sample was peripheral blood, taken on day 0 of AZD1222 vaccination. The chain is built from TRBV10-1 and TRBJ1-2; unclear D gene. This sequence originates from an adult in good health. The CDR3 protein is CASRFQKAPRRGYTF. CDR3 DNA: TGCGCCAGCAGGTTTCAAAAGGCCCCTCGGCGAGGCTACACCTTC.